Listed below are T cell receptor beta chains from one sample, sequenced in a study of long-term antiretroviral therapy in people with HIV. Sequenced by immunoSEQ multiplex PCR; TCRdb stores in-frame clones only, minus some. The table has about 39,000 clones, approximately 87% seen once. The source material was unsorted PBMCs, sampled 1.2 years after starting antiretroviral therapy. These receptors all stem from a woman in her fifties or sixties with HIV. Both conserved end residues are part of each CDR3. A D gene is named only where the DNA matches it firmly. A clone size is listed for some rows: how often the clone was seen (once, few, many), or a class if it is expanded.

TGTGCCAGCAGCGTAGGGGTAAGCTCCTACGAGCAGTACTTC,CASSVGVSSYEQYF,TRBJ2-7,TRBV9,once,-
TGCGCCAACCGACCCAGGGATACGCAGTATTTT,CANRPRDTQYF,TRBJ2-3,TRBV23-1,-,-
TGCGCCAGCAGCTTGGGGCAGGGAGACTATGGCTACACCTTC,CASSLGQGDYGYTF,TRBJ1-2,TRBV5-1,few,-
TGTGCCAGCAGCGTAGGGGACAAGGATGAGCAGTTCTTC,CASSVGDKDEQFF,TRBJ2-1,TRBV9,-,-
TGTGCCAGCTCACCACAAGAGACCCAGTACTTC,CASSPQETQYF,TRBJ2-5,TRBV18,-,-
TGTGCCAGCAGTGAAGGGCCTAAGGGCAATCAGCCCCAGCATTTT,CASSEGPKGNQPQHF,TRBJ1-5,TRBV2,-,-
TGTGCCAGCAGTTGTTATCAGGGGAGCACTGAAGCTTTCTTT,CASSCYQGSTEAFF,TRBJ1-1,TRBV6-7,-,-
TGTGCCAGCAGCTTAAGGGGGGATAACACTGAAGCTTTCTTT,CASSLRGDNTEAFF,TRBJ1-1,TRBV7-3,-,-
TGCAGCGTTGAAGGGGACAGGGATTATGAGCAGTTCTTC,CSVEGDRDYEQFF,TRBJ2-1,TRBV29-1,once,TRBD1
TGTGCCAGCAGCTTTAGCGGGGGAACGGAGACCCAGTACTTC,CASSFSGGTETQYF,TRBJ2-5,TRBV7-9,-,TRBD2
TGTGCCAGCAGCCCAGGGGGAATTGATGAAAAACTGTTTTTT,CASSPGGIDEKLFF,TRBJ1-4,TRBV7-2,few,TRBD1
TGCGCCAGCAGCTTGGGACTTCCTTACGAGCAGTACTTC,CASSLGLPYEQYF,TRBJ2-7,TRBV5-1,-,-
TGTGCCAGCAGTCCGGAGTCTAGCTCCTATAATTCACCCCTCCACTTT,CASSPESSSYNSPLHF,TRBJ1-6,TRBV6-6,-,-
TGTGCCAGCAGTAGAAACAGGGTTGCCGAGCAGTACTTC,CASSRNRVAEQYF,TRBJ2-7,TRBV6-1,-,-
TGTGCCAGCAGCTATCGACAGGGCAATGAAAAACTGTTTTTT,CASSYRQGNEKLFF,TRBJ1-4,TRBV13,-,TRBD1
TGCGCCAGCAGCTTGGTGGGATTGAACACTGAAGCTTTCTTT,CASSLVGLNTEAFF,TRBJ1-1,TRBV5-1,-,-
TGTGCCACCAGCAGAGAAGATAAGGGGGGCGGGGTTAACCAGCCCCAGCATTTT,CATSREDKGGGVNQPQHF,TRBJ1-5,TRBV15,-,-
TGTGCCAGCAGCTTAACGTTGACCGGGGAGCTGTTTTTT,CASSLTLTGELFF,TRBJ2-2,TRBV7-3,-,-
TGTGCCAGCAGTATAGACAGGGGGGTCACTGAAGCTTTCTTT,CASSIDRGVTEAFF,TRBJ1-1,TRBV27,-,TRBD1
TGTGCCAGCAGTGGCCACAGGGGAGGGGTCATGAACACTGAAGCTTTCTTT,CASSGHRGGVMNTEAFF,TRBJ1-1,TRBV6-1,-,TRBD1
TGTGCCAGTAGTACCTCCGGCAGGGAAGGATTTAACTATGGCTACACCTTC,CASSTSGREGFNYGYTF,TRBJ1-2,TRBV19,-,-
TGTGCCAGCAGCGCGACCTGGAGCACCGGGGAGCTGTTTTTT,CASSATWSTGELFF,TRBJ2-2,TRBV9,-,-